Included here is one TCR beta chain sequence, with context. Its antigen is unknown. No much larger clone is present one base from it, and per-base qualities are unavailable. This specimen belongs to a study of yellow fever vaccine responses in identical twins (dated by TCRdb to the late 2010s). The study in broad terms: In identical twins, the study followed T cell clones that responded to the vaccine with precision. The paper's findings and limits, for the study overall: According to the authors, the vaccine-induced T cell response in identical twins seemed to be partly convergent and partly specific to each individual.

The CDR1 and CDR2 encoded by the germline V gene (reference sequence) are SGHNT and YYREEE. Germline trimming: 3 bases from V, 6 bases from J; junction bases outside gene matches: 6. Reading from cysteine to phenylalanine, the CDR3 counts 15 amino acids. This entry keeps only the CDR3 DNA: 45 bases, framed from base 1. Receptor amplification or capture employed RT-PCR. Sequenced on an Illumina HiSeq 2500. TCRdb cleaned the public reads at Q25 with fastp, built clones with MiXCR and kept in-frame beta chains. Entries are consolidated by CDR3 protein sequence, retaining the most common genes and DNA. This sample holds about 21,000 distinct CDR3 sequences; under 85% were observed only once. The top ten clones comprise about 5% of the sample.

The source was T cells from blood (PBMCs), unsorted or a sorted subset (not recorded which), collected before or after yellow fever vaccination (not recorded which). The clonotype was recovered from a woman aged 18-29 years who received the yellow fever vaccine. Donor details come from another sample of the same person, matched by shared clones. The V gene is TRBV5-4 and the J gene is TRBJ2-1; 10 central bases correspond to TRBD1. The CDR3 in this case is CASSSTGGAGNEQFF. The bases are TGTGCCAGCAGCTCGACAGGGGGCGCGGGCAATGAGCAGTTCTTC. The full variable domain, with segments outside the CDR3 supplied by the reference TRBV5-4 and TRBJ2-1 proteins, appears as ETGVTQSPTHLIKTRGQQVTLRCSSQSGHNTVSWYQQALGQGPQFIFQYYREEENGRGNFPPRFSGLQFPNYSSELNVNALELDDSALYLCASSSTGGAGNEQFFGPGTRLTVL.